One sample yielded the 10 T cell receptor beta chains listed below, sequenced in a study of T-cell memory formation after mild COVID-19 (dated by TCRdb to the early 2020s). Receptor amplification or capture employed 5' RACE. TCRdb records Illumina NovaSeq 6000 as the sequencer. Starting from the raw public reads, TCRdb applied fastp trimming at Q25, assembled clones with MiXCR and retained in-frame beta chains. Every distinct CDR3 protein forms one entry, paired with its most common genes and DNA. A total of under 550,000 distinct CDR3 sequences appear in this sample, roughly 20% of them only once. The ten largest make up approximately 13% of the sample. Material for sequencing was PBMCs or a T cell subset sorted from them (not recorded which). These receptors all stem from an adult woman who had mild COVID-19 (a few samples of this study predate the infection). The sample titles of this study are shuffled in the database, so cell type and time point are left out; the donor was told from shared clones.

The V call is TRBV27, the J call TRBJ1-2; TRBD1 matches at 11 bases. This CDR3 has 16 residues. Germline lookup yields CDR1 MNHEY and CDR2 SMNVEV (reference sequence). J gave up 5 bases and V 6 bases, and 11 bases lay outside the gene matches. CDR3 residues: CASSRTDRGLRYGYTF. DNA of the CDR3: TGTGCCAGCAGCCGAACGGACAGGGGGCTGCGATATGGCTACACCTTC.

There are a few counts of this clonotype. CDR3 in DNA: TGTGCCAGTAGTATAGCGGACTGGAACTACGAGCAGTACTTC. The encoded protein is CASSIADWNYEQYF. The V and J genes are TRBV19 and TRBJ2-7, with D tentatively TRBD2 (5 bases). CDR1 and CDR2 from the germline V gene are LNHDA and SQIVND (reference sequence). The ends were cut back, 1 base at V and 3 bases at J, with 10 bases in the middle. The CDR3 totals 14 residues.

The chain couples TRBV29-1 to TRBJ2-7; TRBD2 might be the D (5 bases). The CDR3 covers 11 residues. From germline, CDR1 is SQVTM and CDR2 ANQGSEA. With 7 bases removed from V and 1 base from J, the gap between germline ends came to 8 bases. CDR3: CSGTVSYEQYF. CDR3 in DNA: TGCAGCGGGACTGTTTCCTACGAGCAGTACTTC.

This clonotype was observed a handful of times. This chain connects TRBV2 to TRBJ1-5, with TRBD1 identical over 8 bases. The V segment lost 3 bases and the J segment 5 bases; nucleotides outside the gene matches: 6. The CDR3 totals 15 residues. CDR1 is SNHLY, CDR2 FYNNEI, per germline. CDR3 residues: CASSEDQGAYQPQHF. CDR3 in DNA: TGTGCCAGCAGTGAGGATCAGGGGGCTTATCAGCCCCAGCATTTT.

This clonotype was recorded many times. The CDR3 loop reads CASSLALNPTTAYEQYF. CDR3 bases: TGCGCCAGCAGCTTGGCCTTAAATCCCACCACCGCCTACGAGCAGTACTTC. The V call is TRBV5-1, the J call TRBJ2-7; D is undetermined. V gave up 0 bases and J gave up 2 bases, with 18 bases separating them. Germline loops: CDR1 SGHRS, CDR2 YFSETQ. The CDR3 is 17 amino acids.

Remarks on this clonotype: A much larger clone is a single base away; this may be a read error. CDR3 DNA: TGTGCCACCAGTGCCAGTCAGAGAGAAGCGGGAGGGCCGAGCAATGGGCAGTTCTTC. It yields the protein CATSASQREAGGPSNGQFF. J is TRBJ2-1 and V is TRBV24-1, with 10 bases aligning to TRBD2. The CDR3 loop spans 19 amino acids. CDR1 and CDR2 (germline): KGHDR, SFDVKD.

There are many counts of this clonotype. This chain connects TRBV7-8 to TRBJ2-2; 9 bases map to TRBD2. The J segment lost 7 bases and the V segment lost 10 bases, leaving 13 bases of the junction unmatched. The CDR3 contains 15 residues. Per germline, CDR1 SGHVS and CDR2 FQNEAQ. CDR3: CANMPGTSFVGELFF. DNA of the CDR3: TGTGCCAACATGCCCGGGACTAGCTTCGTCGGGGAGCTGTTTTTT.

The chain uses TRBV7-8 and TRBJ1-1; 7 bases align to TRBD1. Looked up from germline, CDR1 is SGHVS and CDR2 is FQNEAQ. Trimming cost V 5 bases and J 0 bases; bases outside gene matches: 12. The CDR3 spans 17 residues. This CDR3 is CASSPAGGPLMNTEAFF. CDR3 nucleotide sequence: TGTGCCAGCAGCCCCGCAGGGGGTCCCCTGATGAACACTGAAGCTTTCTTT.

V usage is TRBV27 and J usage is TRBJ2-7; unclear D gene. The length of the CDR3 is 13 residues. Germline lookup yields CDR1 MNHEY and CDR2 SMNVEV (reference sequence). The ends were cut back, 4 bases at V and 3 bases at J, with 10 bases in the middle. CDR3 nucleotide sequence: TGTGCCAGCAGTTATGGGTCTCGCTACGAGCAGTACTTC. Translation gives CASSYGSRYEQYF.

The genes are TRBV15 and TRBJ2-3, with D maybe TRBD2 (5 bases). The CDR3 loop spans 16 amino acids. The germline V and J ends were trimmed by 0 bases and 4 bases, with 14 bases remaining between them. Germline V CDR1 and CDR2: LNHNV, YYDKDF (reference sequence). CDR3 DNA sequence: TGTGCCACCAGCAGAGACCGGTCGCACGGGGCAGATACGCAGTATTTT. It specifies CATSRDRSHGADTQYF. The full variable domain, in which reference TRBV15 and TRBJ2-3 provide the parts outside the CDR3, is DAMVIQNPRYQVTQFGKPVTLSCSQTLNHNVMYWYQQKSSQAPKLLFHYYDKDFNNEADTPDNFQSRRPNTSFCFLDIRSPGLGDTAMYLCATSRDRSHGADTQYFGPGTRLTVL.